The 11 T cell receptor beta chains given below trace back to one sample, sequenced in a study of cytomegalovirus exposure and HLA in healthy donors. PCR employed 60 Vbeta and 13 Jbeta primers. Produced via immunoSEQ multiplex PCR; TCRdb's table is partial and in-frame only. The sample contains 130,000 or so clones, roughly 80% of which appear only once. The sample taken for sequencing was PBMCs. The receptors were sampled from a man younger than 45 in good health and CMV-seronegative.

The chain combines TRBV6-5 with TRBJ2-7, with 9 bases fitting TRBD1. From germline, CDR1 is MNHEY and CDR2 SVGAGI. CDR3 length: 14 amino acids. V lost 4 bases and J lost 7; bases outside the gene matches: 8. CDR3: CASSLSGTGSEQYF. The DNA of the CDR3 is TGTGCCAGCAGTTTATCCGGGACAGGGAGTGAGCAGTACTTC.

This clone was observed once. This chain links TRBV16 with TRBJ2-7; tentative D call: TRBD1 (5 bases). Germline V CDR1 and CDR2: KGHSY, FQNENV. V was cut by 1 base and J by 6 bases, with 10 bases left in between. CDR3 size: 13 residues. CDR3 DNA sequence: TGTGCCAGCAGCCAATTTGCAGGGTCCGAGCAGTACTTC. Its translation: CASSQFAGSEQYF.

The V gene is TRBV18, the J gene TRBJ1-3, with D perhaps TRBD1 (5 bases). Trimming pared 2 bases from V and 2 bases from J, leaving 10 bases between. Germline V CDR1 and CDR2: KGHSH, LQKENI. The length of the CDR3 is 15 residues. The CDR3 coding sequence is TGTGCCAGCTCACCAGGGAGGGGTCCTGGAAACACCATATATTTT. Its protein is CASSPGRGPGNTIYF.

This clone was observed once. The V gene is TRBV2, the J gene TRBJ2-5, with D tentatively TRBD2 (5 bases). The J call is uncertain, as TRBJ2-7 better fits the DNA end. The CDR3 consists of 12 residues. Germline loops: CDR1 SNHLY, CDR2 FYNNEI. CDR3 in amino acids: CASSRESYEQYF. CDR3 nucleotides: TGTGCCAGCAGTCGGGAATCCTACGAGCAGTACTTC.

This sequence joins TRBV18 and TRBJ2-7; 7 bases line up with TRBD1. J lost 5 bases, V lost 3 bases, and 13 bases had no gene match. Per the germline V gene, CDR1 is KGHSH and CDR2 is LQKENI. There are 16 residues in the CDR3. CDR3 sequence reads: CASSPLDRANLNEQYF. The DNA for the CDR3 is TGTGCCAGCTCACCCCTTGACAGGGCTAATCTCAACGAGCAGTACTTC.

The CDR3 DNA is TGTGCCAGCAAAGGGGGCTCCTACGAGCAGTACTTC. Encoded protein: CASKGGSYEQYF. The chain is built from TRBV28 and TRBJ2-7, with D possibly matching TRBD1 (6 bases). Trimming took 7 bases from V and 0 from J, leaving 7 bases between them. The germline gives CDR1 MDHEN, CDR2 SYDVKM. The CDR3 loop spans 12 amino acids.

The chain couples TRBV5-1 to TRBJ1-2; D not resolved. The CDR3 totals 14 residues. Germline V gives CDR1 SGHRS, CDR2 YFSETQ. V lost 0 bases, J lost 2 bases, and 8 bases lay in between. For the CDR3, the DNA is TGCGCCAGCAGCTTGGGCAGTGTGAACTATGGCTACACCTTC. This encodes CASSLGSVNYGYTF. Together with reference TRBV5-1 and TRBJ1-2, the CDR3 gives the full variable domain: KAGVTQTPRYLIKTRGQQVTLSCSPISGHRSVSWYQQTPGQGLQFLFEYFSETQRNKGNFPGRFSGRQFSNSRSEMNVSTLELGDSALYLCASSLGSVNYGYTFGSGTRLTVV.

With regard to this clone: Other nucleotide sequences in the sample specify the same CDR3. This sequence joins TRBV9 and TRBJ2-5; the match to TRBD1 covers 7 bases. Germline V gives CDR1 SGDLS, CDR2 YYNGEE. J was trimmed by 1 base and V by 0 bases; bases with no gene match: 0. CDR3 length: 14 residues. CDR3 coding DNA: TGTGCCAGCAGCGTAGGGACAGGCCAAGAGACCCAGTACTTC. This sequence encodes CASSVGTGQETQYF.

The rearrangement links TRBV5-4 to TRBJ2-7, with 8 bases that match TRBD2. The germline CDR1 and CDR2 sequences are SGHNT and YYREEE (reference sequence). V shed 0 bases and J 3 bases; nucleotides not matched to a gene: 8. The CDR3 contains 16 residues. This CDR3 reads CASSLGSGGVNYEQYF. CDR3 sequence (DNA): TGTGCCAGCAGCTTGGGTTCCGGGGGGGTAAACTACGAGCAGTACTTC.

V and J are TRBV28 and TRBJ2-1; the D gene is possibly TRBD1 (5 bases). In germline, CDR1 is MDHEN, CDR2 SYDVKM. This CDR3 contains 14 residues. The V and J ends lost 7 bases and 1 base respectively, with 11 bases between them. The CDR3 nucleotides are TGTGCCAGCAAACAGGTTTTTTCCTACAATGAGCAGTTCTTC. This encodes CASKQVFSYNEQFF.

J is TRBJ2-1 and V is TRBV30; 8 bases fit TRBD1. Germline CDR1 and CDR2: GTSNPN and SVGIG (reference sequence). The trim removed 1 base at V and 7 bases at J, leaving 9 bases unmatched. CDR3 length: 15 amino acids. DNA of the CDR3: TGTGCCTGGAGTGACGGCAGGGGGCGGTTAAATGAGCAGTTCTTC. Protein: CAWSDGRGRLNEQFF.